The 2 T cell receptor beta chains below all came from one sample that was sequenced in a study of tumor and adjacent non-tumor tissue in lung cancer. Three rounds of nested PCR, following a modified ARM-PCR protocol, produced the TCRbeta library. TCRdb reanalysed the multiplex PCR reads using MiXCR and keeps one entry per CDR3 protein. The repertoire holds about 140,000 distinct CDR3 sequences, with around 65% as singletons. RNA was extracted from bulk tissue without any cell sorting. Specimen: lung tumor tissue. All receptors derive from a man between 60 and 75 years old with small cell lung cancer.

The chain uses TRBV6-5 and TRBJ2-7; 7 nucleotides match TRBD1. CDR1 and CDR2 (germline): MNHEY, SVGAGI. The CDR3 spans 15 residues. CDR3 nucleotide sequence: TGTGCCGGCAGGGGGTGGCTATCGCCAGGCTACGAGCAGTACGTC. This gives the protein CAGRGWLSPGYEQYV.

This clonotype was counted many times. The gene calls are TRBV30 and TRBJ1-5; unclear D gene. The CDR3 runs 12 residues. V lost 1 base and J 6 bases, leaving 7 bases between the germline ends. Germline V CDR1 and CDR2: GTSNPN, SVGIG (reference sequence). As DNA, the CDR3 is TGTGCCTGGAGTGCTGGGGTTCAGCCCCAGCATTTT. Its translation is CAWSAGVQPQHF.